Reported below is one T cell receptor (beta chain). The data derive from a study of control samples from healthy donors and cancer patients. J was trimmed by 7 bases and V by 1 base; bases with no gene match: 2. The CDR3 is made up of 15 amino acids. Germline V lookup: CDR1 MNHNS, CDR2 SASEGT. Clones were sequenced by immunoSEQ multiplex PCR, and TCRdb holds only the in-frame ones, with some missing. The sample lists 85,000 to 95,000 clones, approximately 78% occurring once. Sequenced: blood. The chain couples TRBV6-1 to TRBJ2-1; 12 bases agree with TRBD2. This clonotype was sampled from an older woman in good health. In DNA, the CDR3 is TGTGCCAGCAGTGAAGGACTAGCGGGAGAAAATGAGCAGTTCTTC. Amino acid sequence: CASSEGLAGENEQFF.